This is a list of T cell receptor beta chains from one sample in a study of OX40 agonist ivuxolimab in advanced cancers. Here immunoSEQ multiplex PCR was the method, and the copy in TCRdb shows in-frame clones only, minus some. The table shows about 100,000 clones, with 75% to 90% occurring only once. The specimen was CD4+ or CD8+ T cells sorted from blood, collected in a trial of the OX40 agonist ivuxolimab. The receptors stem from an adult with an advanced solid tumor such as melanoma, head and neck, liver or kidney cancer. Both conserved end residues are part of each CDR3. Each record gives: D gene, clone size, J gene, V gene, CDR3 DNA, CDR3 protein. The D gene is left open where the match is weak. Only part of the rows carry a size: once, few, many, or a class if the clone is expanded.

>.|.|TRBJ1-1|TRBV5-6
TGTGCCAGCAGCTCCGGGACGGCGAACACTGAAGCTTTCTTT
CASSSGTANTEAFF
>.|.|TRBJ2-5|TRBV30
TGTGCCTGGAGTCCGTGGGACAACGACCAAGAGACCCAGTACTTC
CAWSPWDNDQETQYF
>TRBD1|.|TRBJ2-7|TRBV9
TGTGCCAGCAGCCCTTCCGGGACAGACTACGAGCAGTACTTC
CASSPSGTDYEQYF
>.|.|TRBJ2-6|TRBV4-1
TGCGCCAGCAGCCAAGCCATCACAGGGAGCCGAATCTCTGGGGCCAACGTCCTGACTTTC
CASSQAITGSRISGANVLTF
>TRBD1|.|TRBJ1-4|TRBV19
TGTGCCAGTAGTATCCTGGCAGGGGGCCCGGGTGAAAAACTGTTTTTT
CASSILAGGPGEKLFF
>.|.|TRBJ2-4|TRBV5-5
TGTGCCAGCAGCTTGAATGCTGGAGATAGGCTCTCCTTC
CASSLNAGDRLSF
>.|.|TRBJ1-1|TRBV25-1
TGTGCCAGCAGTCCCCCAGGGGACACTGAAGCTTTCTTT
CASSPPGDTEAFF
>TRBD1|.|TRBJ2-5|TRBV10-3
TGTGCCATCAGTGAGAGAGGGGGCAGGGGGTCGGAGACCCAGTACTTC
CAISERGGRGSETQYF
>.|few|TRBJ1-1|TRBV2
TGTGCCAGCAGCGCTCGTAGTGGGGCCCACACTGAAGCTTTCTTT
CASSARSGAHTEAFF
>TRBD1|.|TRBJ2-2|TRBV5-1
TGCGCCAGCAGCTTGGCGACAGGGTATGGGGAGCTGTTTTTT
CASSLATGYGELFF
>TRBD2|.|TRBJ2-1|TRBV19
TGTGCCAGTAGTTTCGGACTAGACAATGAGCAGTTCTTC
CASSFGLDNEQFF
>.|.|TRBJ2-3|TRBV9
TGTGCCAGCAGCGTTCAGGTGGAGCCCACAGATACGCAGTATTTT
CASSVQVEPTDTQYF
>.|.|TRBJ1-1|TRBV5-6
TGTGCCAGCAGCTTCAGCAGGGGAGCGGCTTTCTTT
CASSFSRGAAFF
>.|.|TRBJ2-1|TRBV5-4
TGTGCCAGCAGCGGTGGGGGACGATACAATGAGCAGTTCTTC
CASSGGGRYNEQFF
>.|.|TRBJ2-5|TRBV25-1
TGTGCCAGCAGGGACATCGAGACCCAGTACTTC
CASRDIETQYF
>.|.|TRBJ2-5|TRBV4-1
TGCGCCAGCAGCCAAGATCTGTTCCCCGGGACAAAAGAGACCCAGTACTTC
CASSQDLFPGTKETQYF
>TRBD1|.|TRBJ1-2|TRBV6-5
TGTGCCAGCAGTTCCGACAGGGGCCTATCCAACTTC
CASSSDRGLSNF
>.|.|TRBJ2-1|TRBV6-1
TGTGCCAGCAGTGAAGGGACTAGAGGGGGGGATGAGCAGTTCTTC
CASSEGTRGGDEQFF
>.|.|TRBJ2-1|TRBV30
TGTGCCTGGAGAAGACTCCTCAATGAGCAGTTCTTC
CAWRRLLNEQFF
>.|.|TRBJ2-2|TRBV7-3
TGTGCCAGCAGCTTATCAGAGACCGGGGAGCTGTTTTTT
CASSLSETGELFF
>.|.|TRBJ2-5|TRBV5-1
TGCGCCAGCAGCTTGGGAGGGATGCTAATTGATCAAGAGACCCAGTACTTC
CASSLGGMLIDQETQYF
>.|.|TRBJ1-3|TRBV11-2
TGTGCCAGCACCCCGCCCGGGGTAGGAAACACCATATATTTT
CASTPPGVGNTIYF